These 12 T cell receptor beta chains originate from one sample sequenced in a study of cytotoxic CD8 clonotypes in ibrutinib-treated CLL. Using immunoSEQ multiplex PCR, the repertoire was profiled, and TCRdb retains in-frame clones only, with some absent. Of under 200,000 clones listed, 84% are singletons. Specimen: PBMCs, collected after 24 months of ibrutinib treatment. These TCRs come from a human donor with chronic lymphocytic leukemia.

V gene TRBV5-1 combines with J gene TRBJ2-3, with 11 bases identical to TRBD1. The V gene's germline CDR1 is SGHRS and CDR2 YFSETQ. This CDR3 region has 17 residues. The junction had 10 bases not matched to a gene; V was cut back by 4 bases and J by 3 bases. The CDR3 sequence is CASSPRVGTGGTDTQYF. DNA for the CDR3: TGCGCCAGCAGCCCCCGGGTCGGGACAGGGGGGACAGATACGCAGTATTTT.

The CDR3 coding sequence is TGTGCCAGCAGCTTAGGGACAGGGCAAGAGACCCAGTACTTC. Its protein is CASSLGTGQETQYF. The chain uses TRBV7-2 and TRBJ2-5; 8 bases are shared with TRBD1. Germline V gene sequence: CDR1 SGHTA, CDR2 FQGNSA. The CDR3 consists of 14 residues. The J segment lost 2 bases and the V segment lost 1 base, leaving 0 bases of the junction unmatched. Complete variable domain (other parts from reference TRBV7-2 and TRBJ2-5): GAGVSQSPSNKVTEKGKDVELRCDPISGHTALYWYRQSLGQGLEFLIYFQGNSAPDKSGLPSDRFSAERTGGSVSTLTIQRTQQEDSAVYLCASSLGTGQETQYFGPGTRLLVL.

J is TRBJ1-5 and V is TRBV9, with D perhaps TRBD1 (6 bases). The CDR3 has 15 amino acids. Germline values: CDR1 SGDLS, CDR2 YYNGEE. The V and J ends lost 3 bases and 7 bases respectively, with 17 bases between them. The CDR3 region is CASSGGGAGIQPQHF. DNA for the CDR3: TGTGCCAGCAGCGGAGGGGGGGCAGGGATACAGCCCCAGCATTTT.

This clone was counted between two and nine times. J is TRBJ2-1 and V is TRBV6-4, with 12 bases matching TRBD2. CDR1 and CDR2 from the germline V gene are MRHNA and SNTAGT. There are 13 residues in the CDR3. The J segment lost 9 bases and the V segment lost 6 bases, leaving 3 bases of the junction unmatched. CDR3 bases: TGTGCCAGCAGCCAACTAGCGGGAGGTGAGCAGTTCTTC. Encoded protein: CASSQLAGGEQFF.

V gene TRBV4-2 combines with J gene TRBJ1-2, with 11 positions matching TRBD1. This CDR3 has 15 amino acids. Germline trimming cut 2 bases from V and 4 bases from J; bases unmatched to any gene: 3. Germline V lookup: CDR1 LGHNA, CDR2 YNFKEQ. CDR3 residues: CASSQTGQGVYGYTF. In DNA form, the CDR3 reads TGTGCCAGCAGCCAAACGGGACAGGGGGTCTATGGCTACACCTTC.

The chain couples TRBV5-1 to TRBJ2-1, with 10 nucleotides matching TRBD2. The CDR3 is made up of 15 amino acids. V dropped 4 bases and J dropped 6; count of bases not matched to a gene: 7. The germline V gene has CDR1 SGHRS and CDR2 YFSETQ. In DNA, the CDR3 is TGCGCCAGCAGCACCCTACTAGCGGGGCCCAATGAGCAGTTCTTC. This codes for CASSTLLAGPNEQFF.

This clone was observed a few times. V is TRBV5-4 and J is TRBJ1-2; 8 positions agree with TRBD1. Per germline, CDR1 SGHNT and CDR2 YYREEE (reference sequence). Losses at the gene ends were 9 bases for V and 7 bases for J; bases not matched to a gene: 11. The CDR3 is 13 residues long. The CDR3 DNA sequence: TGTGCCACTCGGGATCAGGGGGCGGTTGGCTACACCTTC. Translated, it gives CATRDQGAVGYTF.

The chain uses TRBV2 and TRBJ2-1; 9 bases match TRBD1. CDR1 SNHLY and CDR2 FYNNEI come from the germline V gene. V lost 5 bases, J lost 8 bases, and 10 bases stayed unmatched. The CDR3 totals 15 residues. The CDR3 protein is CASSKGQGVVDEQFF. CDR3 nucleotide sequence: TGTGCCAGCAGTAAGGGACAGGGAGTAGTCGATGAGCAGTTCTTC.

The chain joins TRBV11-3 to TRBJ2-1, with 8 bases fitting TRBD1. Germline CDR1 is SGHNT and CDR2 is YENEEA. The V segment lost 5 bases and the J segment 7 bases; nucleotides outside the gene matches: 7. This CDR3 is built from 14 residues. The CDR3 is CASSQRGTGNEQFF. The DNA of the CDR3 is TGTGCCAGCAGCCAGAGAGGGACAGGTAATGAGCAGTTCTTC.

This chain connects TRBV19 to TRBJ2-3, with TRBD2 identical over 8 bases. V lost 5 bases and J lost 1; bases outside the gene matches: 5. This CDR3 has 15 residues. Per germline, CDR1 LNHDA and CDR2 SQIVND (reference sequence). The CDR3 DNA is TGTGCCAGTAGTCTCAAGCGGGGGCGCACAGATACGCAGTATTTT. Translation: CASSLKRGRTDTQYF.

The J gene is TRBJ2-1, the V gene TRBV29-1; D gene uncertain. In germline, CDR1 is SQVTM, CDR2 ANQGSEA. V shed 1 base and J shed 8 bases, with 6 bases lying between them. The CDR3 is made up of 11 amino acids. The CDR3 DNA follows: TGCAGCGTTGAAGTCACCGATGAGCAGTTCTTC. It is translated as CSVEVTDEQFF.

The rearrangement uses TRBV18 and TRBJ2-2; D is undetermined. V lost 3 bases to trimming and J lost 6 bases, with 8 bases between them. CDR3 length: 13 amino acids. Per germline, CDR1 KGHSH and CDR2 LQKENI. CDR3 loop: CASSPADAGELFF. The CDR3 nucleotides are TGTGCCAGCTCACCCGCCGACGCCGGGGAGCTGTTTTTT.